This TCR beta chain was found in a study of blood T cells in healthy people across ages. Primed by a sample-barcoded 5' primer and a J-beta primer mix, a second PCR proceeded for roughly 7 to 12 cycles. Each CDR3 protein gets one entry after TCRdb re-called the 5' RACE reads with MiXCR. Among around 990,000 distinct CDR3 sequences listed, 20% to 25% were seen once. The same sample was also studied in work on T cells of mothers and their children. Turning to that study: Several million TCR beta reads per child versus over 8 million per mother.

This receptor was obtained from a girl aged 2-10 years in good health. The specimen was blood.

This CDR3 is CASSSYPGGAVDTQYF. The CDR3 DNA follows: TGTGCCAGCAGCTCTTACCCCGGGGGGGCCGTAGATACGCAGTATTTT. The chain uses TRBV7-2 and TRBJ2-3; 8 nucleotides match TRBD2. Trimming removed 4 bases from V and 5 bases from J; junction bases left unmatched: 11. Germline V gene lookup returns CDR1 SGHTA and CDR2 FQGNSA. The CDR3 covers 16 residues.